This TCR beta chain was captured in a study of cytomegalovirus exposure and HLA in healthy donors. With respect to this clone: Its antigen is as yet unknown.

Study-wide findings and caveats: In a later analysis, common viral pathogens appeared linked to several of the most significant clusters. Excluded: some indistinguishable V segments such as TRBV6-2 and TRBV6-3.

The PCR employed 60 Vbeta primers together with 13 Jbeta primers. Profiling relied on immunoSEQ multiplex PCR, and the TCRdb table lists in-frame clones only, not all of them. The table includes approximately 210,000 clones, around nine tenths detected once. The CDR3 is made up of 17 amino acids. V lost 6 bases to trimming and J lost 5 bases; unmatched junction nucleotides: 17. CDR1 is SQVTM and CDR2 is ANQGSEA in the germline V gene. Specimen: PBMCs. The chain employs TRBV29-1 and TRBJ2-7; 12 bases match TRBD2. This receptor was obtained from a woman aged 18-35 years in good health and CMV-seronegative. CDR3 nucleotide sequence: TGCAGCGTGAAGGGGGCCCCGGGACTAGCGGGCCTCCACGAGCAGTACTTC. Translated, it gives CSVKGAPGLAGLHEQYF.